The 13 T cell receptor beta chains listed next were all sequenced from one sample in a study of blood T cell repertoires in COVID-19. Data came from immunoSEQ multiplex PCR; TCRdb stores just in-frame clones and leaves some out. The sample holds 250,000 to 400,000 clones, approximately 87% seen once. Sequenced: peripheral blood. These receptors all come from a woman younger than 45 with COVID-19, enrolled during active disease.

This rearrangement joins TRBV4-2 to TRBJ1-1; D is unresolved. V was cut by 1 base and J by 3 bases, with 9 bases left in between. Germline assignment: CDR1 LGHNA and CDR2 YNFKEQ. The CDR3 totals 14 residues. DNA for the CDR3: TGTGCCAGCAGCCAAGTATCCCAGGACACTGAAGCTTTCTTT. Translated: CASSQVSQDTEAFF.

The CDR3 DNA follows: TGTGCCAGCAGCGCCAAGGGACAGAAGAACACTGAAGCTTTCTTT. Its protein product is CASSAKGQKNTEAFF. The V and J genes are TRBV7-8 and TRBJ1-1; 7 bases match TRBD1. Trimming cost V 5 bases and J 1 base; bases outside gene matches: 7. The CDR3 has 15 residues. The germline V gene has CDR1 SGHVS and CDR2 FQNEAQ.

The CDR3 region has the DNA TGTGCCAGCAGCCAAGAGGCTCGGAACACTGAAGCTTTCTTT. It is translated as CASSQEARNTEAFF. The chain is built from TRBV3-1 (or the pseudogene TRBV3-2) and TRBJ1-1; unclear D gene. Germline CDR1 LGHDT, CDR2 YNNKEL (reference sequence). The CDR3 is made up of 14 amino acids. Trimming left V 0 bases short and J 1 base short, with 6 bases between.

The rearrangement links TRBV27 to TRBJ2-7; 7 bases are a match to TRBD1. The germline V gene encodes CDR1 MNHEY and CDR2 SMNVEV (reference sequence). Trimming removed 4 bases from V and 2 bases from J; junction bases left unmatched: 11. The CDR3 consists of 16 residues. CDR3 sequence: CASSSFAGGQTYEQYF. The CDR3 DNA reads TGTGCCAGCAGTTCATTCGCTGGGGGACAGACCTACGAGCAGTACTTC.

The sample holds one count of this clone. The chain links TRBV7-9 to TRBJ1-2; 9 bases are shared with TRBD1. Germline values: CDR1 SEHNR, CDR2 FQNEAQ (reference sequence). This CDR3 has 17 residues. With 2 bases clipped from V and 3 bases from J, the junction kept 10 bases outside the gene matches. CDR3 DNA sequence: TGTGCCAGCAGCTTAAGCATTGGACAGGGGACTGACTATGGCTACACCTTC. Amino acids: CASSLSIGQGTDYGYTF. The complete variable domain, with remaining parts taken from reference TRBV7-9 and TRBJ1-2, reads DTGVSQNPRHKITKRGQNVTFRCDPISEHNRLYWYRQTLGQGPEFLTYFQNEAQLEKSRLLSDRFSAERPKGSFSTLEIQRTEQGDSAMYLCASSLSIGQGTDYGYTFGSGTRLTVV.

V usage is TRBV25-1 and J usage is TRBJ2-7; no clear D gene. Germline lookup yields CDR1 MGHDK and CDR2 SYGVNS. The V gene lost 5 bases and the J gene lost 4 bases, with 6 bases spanning the gap. The CDR3 has 11 residues. CDR3 protein: CASSQLYEQYF. In DNA form, the CDR3 reads TGTGCCAGCAGTCAACTTTACGAGCAGTACTTC.

This clone turned up a few times. The chain links TRBV2 to TRBJ1-1, with a tentative D call TRBD1 (6 bases). Deletions cut 2 bases from V and 5 bases from J, with 15 bases between. From germline, CDR1 is SNHLY and CDR2 FYNNEI. The CDR3 is made up of 15 amino acids. CDR3 loop: CASSETNREGTEAFF. The CDR3 coding sequence is TGTGCCAGCAGTGAAACTAACAGGGAGGGGACTGAAGCTTTCTTT.

The rearrangement uses TRBV10-3 and TRBJ2-1, with TRBD2 matching 9 bases. Germline values: CDR1 ENHRY, CDR2 SYGVKD. The length of the CDR3 is 17 residues. Trimming cost V 0 bases and J 3 bases; bases outside gene matches: 6. The chain's CDR3 is CAISESLGGRGYNEQFF. Written as DNA, the CDR3 is TGTGCCATCAGTGAGTCCTTAGGCGGGAGGGGCTACAATGAGCAGTTCTTC.

The chain uses TRBV2 and TRBJ1-1; 11 positions agree with TRBD1. Germline CDR1 SNHLY, CDR2 FYNNEI. J was trimmed by 5 bases and V by 5 bases; bases with no gene match: 4. CDR3 length: 14 residues. This CDR3 is CASSQDRGQTEAFF. The CDR3 DNA sequence: TGTGCCAGCAGTCAGGACAGGGGGCAGACTGAAGCTTTCTTT.

This clone came up once. DNA of the CDR3: TGTGCCACCAGTGATTTCGGAGGGGCCGGCACAGATACGCAGTATTTT. Encoded protein: CATSDFGGAGTDTQYF. The chain links TRBV24-1 to TRBJ2-3; D is perhaps TRBD2 (6 bases). The CDR3 is 16 amino acids. The germline V gene encodes CDR1 KGHDR and CDR2 SFDVKD. V was cut by 1 base and J by 1 base, with 11 bases left in between.

This clone appeared once. The CDR3 is CASSTASGANVLTF. The CDR3 nucleotides are TGTGCCAGCAGTACAGCCTCTGGGGCCAACGTCCTGACTTTC. The rearrangement links TRBV7-2 to TRBJ2-6; D gene uncertain. CDR1 and CDR2 from the germline V gene are SGHTA and FQGNSA. The germline V and J ends were trimmed by 6 bases and 0 bases, with 6 bases remaining between them. The CDR3 has 14 amino acids.

The rearrangement joins TRBV19 to TRBJ2-3, with TRBD1 matching over 7 bases. Losses at the gene ends were 5 bases for V and 0 bases for J; bases not matched to a gene: 8. The CDR3 consists of 16 residues. Germline CDR1 and CDR2: LNHDA and SQIVND (reference sequence). The CDR3 spells CASSPATGPSTDTQYF. Here the CDR3 DNA reads TGTGCCAGTAGTCCAGCGACAGGGCCCAGCACAGATACGCAGTATTTT.

The V and J genes are TRBV20-1 and TRBJ1-2, with D unclear. This CDR3 comprises 13 residues. From germline, CDR1 is DFQATT and CDR2 SNEGSKA (reference sequence). Trimming stripped 3 bases from V and 4 bases from J, with 12 bases between. DNA for the CDR3: TGCAGTGCTAGTTCTCCCGAGGGCTATGGCTACACCTTC. Protein product: CSASSPEGYGYTF.